The entry that follows covers one TCR beta chain sequence. These data are taken from a study of shared T cell receptors in the human thymus. V shed 7 bases, J shed 3 bases, and the junction held 14 bases outside the gene matches. Germline-derived CDR1 and CDR2 are GTSNPN and SVGIG (reference sequence). This CDR3 contains 15 residues. Using immunoSEQ multiplex PCR, the repertoire was profiled, and TCRdb retains in-frame clones only, with some absent. This sample has under 450,000 clones, with 95% found just once. The chain joins TRBV30 to TRBJ1-2, with TRBD1 matching 7 bases. The clonotype originates from a human donor. The sample was thymocytes. The CDR3 reads CASRTLNTGDYGYTF. The CDR3 nucleotides read TGTGCCTCTCGAACCCTAAATACAGGGGACTATGGCTACACCTTC.